A selection of T cell receptor beta chains follows, all from one sample in a study of shared clonotypes between healthy human individuals. Using immunoSEQ multiplex PCR, the repertoire was profiled, and TCRdb retains in-frame clones only, with some absent. Of more than 2 million clones listed, approximately 94% are singletons. Sequences were obtained from naive CD8+ T cells sorted from blood. These receptors all come from a man between 18 and 29 years old in good health. Both conserved end residues are part of each CDR3. Fields, in order: V gene, D gene, clone size, J gene, CDR3 protein, CDR3 DNA. D genes are given only for firm matches. Clone sizes are given selectively: once, few, many, or a class where the clone is expanded.

>TRBV13|TRBD1|once|TRBJ2-1
CASSPEQGANEQFF
TGTGCCAGCAGTCCCGAGCAGGGGGCGAATGAGCAGTTCTTC
>TRBV6-4|.|.|TRBJ2-1
CASSPAPGGDEQFF
TGTGCCAGCAGTCCAGCCCCAGGCGGGGATGAGCAGTTCTTC
>TRBV30|.|.|TRBJ1-1
CAWSVLFPSLGTEAFF
TGTGCCTGGAGTGTACTCTTTCCCTCTCTGGGCACTGAAGCTTTCTTT
>TRBV28|TRBD1|.|TRBJ2-7
CASGTGLSYEQYF
TGTGCCAGTGGGACAGGGCTCTCCTACGAGCAGTACTTC
>TRBV4-1|.|.|TRBJ2-1
CASSPFAGPYNEQFF
TGCGCCAGCAGCCCCTTCGCGGGACCCTACAATGAGCAGTTCTTC
>TRBV10-3|.|.|TRBJ1-2
CAISVDSSNYGYTF
TGTGCCATCAGTGTTGACAGCTCCAACTATGGCTACACCTTC
>TRBV14|.|.|TRBJ1-1
CASSLQENTEAFF
TGTGCCAGCAGCCTTCAAGAGAACACTGAAGCTTTCTTT
>TRBV13|TRBD1|.|TRBJ1-4
CASSFGTGFEKLFF
TGTGCCAGCAGCTTTGGGACAGGGTTTGAAAAACTGTTTTTT
>TRBV7-9|TRBD2|.|TRBJ2-3
CASSLDPGLASPTQYF
TGTGCCAGCAGCTTAGACCCGGGACTAGCGTCCCCAACGCAGTATTTT
>TRBV7-9|.|.|TRBJ2-1
CASSLAFQGSSYNEQFF
TGTGCCAGCAGCCTAGCGTTCCAGGGGAGCTCCTACAATGAGCAGTTCTTC
>TRBV7-9|TRBD1|.|TRBJ1-2
CASRGQTPYGYTF
TGTGCCAGCAGGGGACAGACCCCTTATGGCTACACCTTC
>TRBV30|.|.|TRBJ1-1
CAWSVGGGTEAFF
TGTGCCTGGAGTGTAGGAGGGGGTACTGAAGCTTTCTTT
>TRBV5-1|TRBD2|.|TRBJ2-2
CASSLALGEAGGLGGELFF
TGCGCCAGCAGCTTGGCCCTTGGGGAAGCGGGAGGTCTCGGCGGGGAGCTGTTTTTT
>TRBV18|.|.|TRBJ2-7
CASSSQSSYEQYF
TGTGCCAGCTCGAGTCAATCTTCCTACGAGCAGTACTTC
>TRBV6-1|TRBD1|.|TRBJ2-7
CASSEVDRGYEQYF
TGTGCCAGCAGTGAAGTCGACAGGGGCTACGAGCAGTACTTC
>TRBV28|TRBD1|.|TRBJ2-7
CASSPTGGEDEQYF
TGTGCCAGCAGTCCGACAGGGGGCGAAGACGAGCAGTACTTC
>TRBV27|TRBD1|.|TRBJ1-1
CASSLGGQGRAFF
TGTGCCAGCAGTTTAGGTGGACAGGGTCGAGCTTTCTTT
>TRBV5-4|.|.|TRBJ1-3
CASSPAGEHTIYF
TGTGCCAGCAGCCCGGCAGGGGAACACACCATATATTTT
>TRBV28|.|.|TRBJ1-2
CASSLGMALDGYTF
TGTGCCAGCAGTTTAGGGATGGCCTTGGATGGCTACACCTTC
>TRBV7-9|.|.|TRBJ2-7
CASSLSGSSYEQYF
TGTGCCAGCAGCCTTTCGGGGAGCTCCTACGAGCAGTACTTC
>TRBV19|TRBD1|.|TRBJ1-5
CASSTDPTGGSNQPQHF
TGTGCCAGTAGTACCGACCCGACAGGGGGTAGCAATCAGCCCCAGCATTTT
>TRBV9|.|.|TRBJ1-2
CASSPSDSAYTF
TGTGCCAGCAGCCCGTCCGACAGTGCCTACACCTTC
>TRBV19|.|.|TRBJ2-3
CASSIGGGTDTQYF
TGTGCCAGTAGTATAGGAGGGGGAACAGATACGCAGTATTTT
>TRBV5-4|TRBD2|.|TRBJ2-3
CASSLDGGVSTDTQYF
TGTGCCAGCAGCTTGGACGGGGGGGTGAGCACAGATACGCAGTATTTT
>TRBV30|.|few|TRBJ1-3
CAWSVGSGNTIYF
TGTGCCTGGAGTGTGGGCTCTGGAAACACCATATATTTT
>TRBV9|.|.|TRBJ2-7
CASSVGSIGYEQYF
TGTGCCAGCAGCGTAGGTTCCATAGGCTACGAGCAGTACTTC
>TRBV6-1|.|.|TRBJ2-7
CASRSGVYEQYF
TGTGCCAGCAGATCAGGGGTCTACGAGCAGTACTTC
>TRBV19|TRBD1|.|TRBJ1-2
CASRRDSLNYGYTF
TGTGCCAGTAGGCGGGACAGCTTAAACTATGGCTACACCTTC
>TRBV13|.|.|TRBJ2-1
CASSPAGLSSYNEQFF
TGTGCCAGCAGCCCGGCAGGCTTGAGCTCCTACAATGAGCAGTTCTTC
>TRBV7-9|.|.|TRBJ2-3
CASSYRSSTDTQYF
TGTGCCAGCAGCTACAGATCTAGCACAGATACGCAGTATTTT
>TRBV13|TRBD2|.|TRBJ2-7
CASSHGLADTYEQYF
TGTGCCAGCAGTCACGGACTAGCGGATACCTACGAGCAGTACTTC
>TRBV19|.|.|TRBJ1-1
CASNRGPPDLAFF
TGTGCCAGTAACCGGGGCCCCCCGGATCTAGCTTTCTTT
>TRBV7-8|TRBD2|.|TRBJ2-1
CASRNSGGIYNEQFF
TGTGCCAGCAGAAATAGCGGGGGAATCTACAATGAGCAGTTCTTC
>TRBV6-1|.|.|TRBJ2-7
CASIDGAYEQYF
TGTGCCAGCATCGACGGTGCCTACGAGCAGTACTTC
>TRBV28|TRBD1|.|TRBJ1-2
CASSIPTGNYGYTF
TGTGCCAGCAGTATTCCGACAGGGAACTATGGCTACACCTTC
>TRBV7-8|.|.|TRBJ2-5
CASSKPEETQYF
TGTGCCAGCAGCAAACCCGAAGAGACCCAGTACTTC
>TRBV4-1|TRBD2|.|TRBJ2-1
CASSASGFAGEQFF
TGCGCCAGCAGCGCTAGCGGATTTGCAGGTGAGCAGTTCTTC
>TRBV5-6|.|.|TRBJ2-5
CASSLMGVEETQYF
TGTGCCAGCAGCTTGATGGGGGTGGAAGAGACCCAGTACTTC
>TRBV30|.|.|TRBJ2-1
CAWNPGQFEQFF
TGTGCCTGGAACCCCGGACAATTTGAGCAGTTCTTC
>TRBV20-1|.|.|TRBJ2-7
CSAWAGYEQYF
TGCAGTGCTTGGGCCGGCTACGAGCAGTACTTC
>TRBV2|.|once|TRBJ2-5
CASSDTTGRQEETQYF
TGTGCCAGCAGTGACACCACAGGGCGCCAAGAGGAGACCCAGTACTTC
>TRBV29-1|TRBD2|.|TRBJ2-1
CSVEVEIAGGPYNEQFF
TGCAGCGTTGAAGTCGAAATAGCGGGAGGGCCTTACAATGAGCAGTTCTTC
>TRBV5-6|.|.|TRBJ1-1
CASSRYTEAFF
TGTGCCAGCAGCCGCTACACTGAAGCTTTCTTT
>TRBV27|.|once|TRBJ1-4
CASSLSTATNEKLFF
TGTGCCAGCAGTTTATCAACTGCAACTAATGAAAAACTGTTTTTT
>TRBV10-2|.|.|TRBJ2-1
CASSEPPTNEQFF
TGCGCCAGCAGTGAACCACCTACCAATGAGCAGTTCTTC
>TRBV13|.|.|TRBJ1-6
CASSPMGDSPLHF
TGTGCCAGCAGCCCAATGGGGGATTCACCCCTCCACTTT
>TRBV7-2|.|once|TRBJ2-7
CASSPEAYSYEQYF
TGTGCCAGCAGCCCCGAGGCGTACTCCTACGAGCAGTACTTC
>TRBV30|TRBD2|.|TRBJ2-7
CAWAGVSYEQYF
TGTGCCTGGGCGGGAGTCTCCTACGAGCAGTACTTC
>TRBV5-6|TRBD2|.|TRBJ2-3
CASTLAGDYTDTQYF
TGTGCCAGCACCCTAGCGGGAGATTACACAGATACGCAGTATTTT
>TRBV5-6|TRBD1|.|TRBJ1-5
CASSLGQGEDNQPQHF
TGTGCCAGCAGCTTGGGGCAGGGGGAAGACAATCAGCCCCAGCATTTT
>TRBV29-1|.|once|TRBJ2-1
CSSEGEGGDPKYNEQFF
TGCAGCTCTGAAGGGGAAGGGGGGGACCCCAAGTACAATGAGCAGTTCTTC
>TRBV9|TRBD2|.|TRBJ2-3
CASSDPSGLASSTDTQYF
TGTGCCAGCAGCGACCCCTCGGGACTAGCGTCTAGCACAGATACGCAGTATTTT
>TRBV4-1|TRBD2|.|TRBJ2-3
CASSQRTSGAADTQYF
TGCGCCAGCAGCCAAAGGACTAGCGGGGCTGCAGATACGCAGTATTTT
>TRBV5-4|TRBD1|.|TRBJ1-2
CASSLWTGDNYGYTF
TGTGCCAGCAGCCTTTGGACAGGGGATAACTATGGCTACACCTTC
>TRBV9|.|.|TRBJ2-5
CASSVGPGVQETQYF
TGTGCCAGCAGCGTAGGGCCGGGGGTCCAAGAGACCCAGTACTTC
>TRBV6-1|TRBD1|.|TRBJ1-2
CASSVGDGTGINYGYTF
TGTGCCAGCAGTGTCGGGGATGGGACAGGGATTAACTATGGCTACACCTTC
>TRBV27|.|.|TRBJ2-2
CASSFSPGSGELFF
TGTGCCAGCAGTTTCAGCCCGGGATCCGGGGAGCTGTTTTTT
>TRBV11-2|.|once|TRBJ2-3
CASSLGSGLSTDTQYF
TGTGCCAGCAGCTTAGGTTCAGGGTTAAGCACAGATACGCAGTATTTT